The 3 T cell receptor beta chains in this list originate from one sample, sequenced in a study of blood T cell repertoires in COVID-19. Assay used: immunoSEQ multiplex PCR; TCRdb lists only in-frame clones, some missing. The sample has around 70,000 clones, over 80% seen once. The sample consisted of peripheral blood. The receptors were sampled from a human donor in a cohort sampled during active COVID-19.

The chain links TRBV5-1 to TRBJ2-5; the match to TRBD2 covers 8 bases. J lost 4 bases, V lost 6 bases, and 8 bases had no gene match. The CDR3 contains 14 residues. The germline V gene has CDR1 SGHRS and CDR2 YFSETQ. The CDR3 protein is CASKRVLAGETQYF. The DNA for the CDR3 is TGCGCCAGCAAAAGGGTTCTAGCGGGAGAGACCCAGTACTTC. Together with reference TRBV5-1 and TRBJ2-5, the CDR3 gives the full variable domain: KAGVTQTPRYLIKTRGQQVTLSCSPISGHRSVSWYQQTPGQGLQFLFEYFSETQRNKGNFPGRFSGRQFSNSRSEMNVSTLELGDSALYLCASKRVLAGETQYFGPGTRLLVL.

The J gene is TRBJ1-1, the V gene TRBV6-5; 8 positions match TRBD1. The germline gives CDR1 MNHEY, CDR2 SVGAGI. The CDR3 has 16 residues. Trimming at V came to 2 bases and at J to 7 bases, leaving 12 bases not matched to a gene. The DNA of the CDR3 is TGTGCCAGCAGTTACGATCTGCGGACAGGGTTCCGTGAAGCTTTCTTT. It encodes CASSYDLRTGFREAFF.

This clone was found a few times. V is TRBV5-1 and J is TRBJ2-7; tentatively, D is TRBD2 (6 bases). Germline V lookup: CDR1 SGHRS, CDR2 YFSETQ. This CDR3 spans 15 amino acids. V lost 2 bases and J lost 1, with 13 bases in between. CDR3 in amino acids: CASSFTAGPSYEQYF. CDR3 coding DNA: TGCGCCAGCAGCTTTACGGCGGGACCTTCCTACGAGCAGTACTTC.